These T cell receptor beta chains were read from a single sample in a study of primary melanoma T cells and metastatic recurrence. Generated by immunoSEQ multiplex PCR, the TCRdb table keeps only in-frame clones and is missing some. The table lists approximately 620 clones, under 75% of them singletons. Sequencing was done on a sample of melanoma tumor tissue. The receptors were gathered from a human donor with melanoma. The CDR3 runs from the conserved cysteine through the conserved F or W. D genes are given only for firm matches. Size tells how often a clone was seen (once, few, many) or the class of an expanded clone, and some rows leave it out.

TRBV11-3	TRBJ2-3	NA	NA	TGTGCCAGCAGCTTATTCTTGGAATTGTTAGCGACGGATACGCAGTATTTT	CASSLFLELLATDTQYF
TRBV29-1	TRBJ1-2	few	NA	TGCAGCGACTCAAGGGGAGATAACTATGGCTACACCTTC	CSDSRGDNYGYTF
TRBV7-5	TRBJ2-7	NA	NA	TGTGCCAGCAGCTTAGATTTTAGCAGGGCCTACGAGCAGTACTTC	CASSLDFSRAYEQYF
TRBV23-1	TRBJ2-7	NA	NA	TGCGCCAGCAGCCAAGTGGCCAGAGGGAGCTACGAGCAGTACTTC	CASSQVARGSYEQYF
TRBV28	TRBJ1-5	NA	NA	TGTGCCAGCAGTCCCTTTTCAATAGGGGTTAGCAATCAGCCCCAGCATTTT	CASSPFSIGVSNQPQHF
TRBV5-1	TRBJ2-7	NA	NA	TGCGCCAGCAGCCAAACGACTAACTCCTACGAGCAGTACTTC	CASSQTTNSYEQYF
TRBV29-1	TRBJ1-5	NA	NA	TGCAGCGCGGGGTTGGGGGGCGATCAGCCCCAGCATTTT	CSAGLGGDQPQHF
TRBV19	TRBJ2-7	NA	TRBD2	TGTGCCAGTAGTCTGTCTAGCGGGAGGCCCGTGTCCTACGAGCAGTACTTC	CASSLSSGRPVSYEQYF
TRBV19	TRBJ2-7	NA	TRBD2	TGTGCCAGTAGTATAGAAGCGGGAGTATTGTACGAGCAGTACTTC	CASSIEAGVLYEQYF
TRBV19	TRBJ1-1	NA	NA	TGTGCCAGTAGTATGGGGGGCGCGAACACTGAAGCTTTCTTT	CASSMGGANTEAFF
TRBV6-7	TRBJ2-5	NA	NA	TGTGCCAGCAGTTACGGTAGGATGGGAGAGACCCAGTACTTC	CASSYGRMGETQYF
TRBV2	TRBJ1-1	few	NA	TGTGCCAGCAGAAATCCGAACACTGAAGCTTTCTTT	CASRNPNTEAFF
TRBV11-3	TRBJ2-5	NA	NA	TGTGCCAGCAGCTTAACGGGGACTGGTGACGAGACCCAGTACTTC	CASSLTGTGDETQYF